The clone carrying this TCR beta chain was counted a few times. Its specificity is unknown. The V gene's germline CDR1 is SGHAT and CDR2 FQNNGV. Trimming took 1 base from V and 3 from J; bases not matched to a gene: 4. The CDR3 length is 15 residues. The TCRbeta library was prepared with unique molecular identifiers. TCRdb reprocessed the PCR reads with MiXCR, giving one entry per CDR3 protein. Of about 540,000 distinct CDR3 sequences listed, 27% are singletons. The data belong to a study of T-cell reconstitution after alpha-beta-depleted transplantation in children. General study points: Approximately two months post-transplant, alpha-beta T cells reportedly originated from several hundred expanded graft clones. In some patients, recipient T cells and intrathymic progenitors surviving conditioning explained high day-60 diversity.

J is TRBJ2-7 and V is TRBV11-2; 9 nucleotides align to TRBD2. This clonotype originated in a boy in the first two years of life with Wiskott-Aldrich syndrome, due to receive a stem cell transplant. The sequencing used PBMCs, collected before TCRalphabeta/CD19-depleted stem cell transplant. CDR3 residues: CASSLGRAGGYEQYF. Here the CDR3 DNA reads TGTGCCAGCAGCTTAGGCCGAGCGGGAGGCTACGAGCAGTACTTC.